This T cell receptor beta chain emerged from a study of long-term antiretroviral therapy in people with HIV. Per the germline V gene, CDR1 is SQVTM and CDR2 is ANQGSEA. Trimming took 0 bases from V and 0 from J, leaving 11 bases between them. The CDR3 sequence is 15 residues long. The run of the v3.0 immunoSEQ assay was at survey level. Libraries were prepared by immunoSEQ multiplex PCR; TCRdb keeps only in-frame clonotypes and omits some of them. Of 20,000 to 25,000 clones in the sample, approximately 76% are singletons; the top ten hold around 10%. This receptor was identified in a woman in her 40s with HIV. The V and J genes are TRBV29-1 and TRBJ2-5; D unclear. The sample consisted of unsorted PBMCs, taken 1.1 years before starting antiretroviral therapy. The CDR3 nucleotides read TGCAGCGTTGAAGATTGGAAAGTCGACCAAGAGACCCAGTACTTC. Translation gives CSVEDWKVDQETQYF.